This T cell receptor beta chain was recovered during a study of identical twins (dated by TCRdb to about 2016). About the investigation overall: TCR alpha and beta repertoires from monozygotic twins, unrelated adults of various ages and cord blood were deep-sequenced to test whether fetal clonotypes persist. To rule out contamination, the twin experiments were replicated at different times with different library preparation protocols. Broad study findings and their caveats: Because the same donors could not be followed over many years, the conclusions relied on cross-sectional statistical analysis. In beta out-of-frame sequences, excess twin sharing was weaker, because having fewer shared sequences lowered the signal-to-noise ratio. Zero-insertion analyses could be partly confounded by invariant T cells such as MAIT and iNKT, although diverse VJ usage argued against such confounding for most clonotypes. Abundant cord blood beta clonotypes had fewer insertions, young adult naive repertoires showed a similar but weaker trend, and memory repertoires showed no such trend. Compared with coincidental sharing between unrelated individuals, out-of-frame TCR alpha sequences shared between twins had an excess of sequences with low generation probability. In monozygotic twins, recombination models systematically underestimated out-of-frame TCR alpha sharing, but the models matched the sharing seen between unrelated individuals.

Every donor was a healthy Caucasian. Library prep was done by 5' RACE. The run used an Illumina HiSeq 2000. A universal primer binding site was added through template switching, and the final cDNA carried a unique molecular identifier so that TCR cDNA molecules could be counted accurately. Specific primers in the conserved constant-segment region were used to synthesize first-strand cDNA for TCR alpha and beta chains. To control for contamination, every cDNA library was double barcoded, receiving both a SMART-Mk sample barcode and Illumina barcodes. TruSeq adapter sequences and Illumina sample barcodes were added in two successive PCR steps. The TCR alpha and beta cDNA libraries were sequenced on the Illumina HiSeq platform using custom primers. The study's processing was this. MiGEC processed the raw reads to extract unique molecular identifiers, while MiXCR was used to determine the CDR3 positions. Recombination models were inferred per individual with the repgenHMM and IGoR tools using an EM algorithm. The tcR package in R was used for shared clonotype analysis, with sharing normalized by the product of cloneset sizes. To study raw recombination free of thymic and clonal selection effects, out-of-frame nonproductive sequences were analyzed. The public reads were reprocessed in TCRdb via fastp at Q25 and MiXCR, keeping in-frame beta chains. Rows are unified per CDR3 protein, each entry keeping the most common DNA and genes. What appears here as the V and J calls and clone size reflects TCRdb's work, not the paper's. The sample yields around 1.7 million distinct CDR3 sequences; roughly a third were counted once. Of the sample, about 0.27% is held by the ten largest clones.

As regards this clonotype: Its specific antigen is unknown. No clone much larger than this one lies a single base away; base qualities are absent.

Inclusive of the bounding cysteine and phenylalanine, the CDR3 is 13 residues long. This entry keeps only the CDR3 DNA: 39 bases, framed from base 1. Trimming costs V 0 bases and J 1 base, and their ends lie 4 bases apart. According to the germline V gene (reference sequence), CDR1 reads LNHDA and CDR2 reads SQIVND. This TCR was recovered from a newborn girl in good health. Sequenced material: cord blood. In this chain, TRBV19 is recombined with TRBJ2-7, with an unclear D gene assignment. The DNA sequence follows: TGTGCCAGTAGTATAGACAAATCCTACGAGCAGTACTTC. This codes for CASSIDKSYEQYF.